This T cell receptor (beta chain) stems from a study of CD8+ T cells in alopecia areata. Notes on the study in general: Compared with normal scalp, lesional scalp had higher clonality and more expanded CD8+ clones. There were many expanded lesional clones persisting in scalp and blood during tofacitinib.

Treatment: oral pan-JAK inhibitor, 5-10 mg twice daily. Lesional scalp punch biopsies and peripheral blood were collected from alopecia areata patients. The germline CDR1 and CDR2 sequences are SQVTM and ANQGSEA. The CDR3 has 11 residues. V shed 6 bases and J 7 bases; nucleotides not matched to a gene: 4. RNA, once extracted, was reverse transcribed into cDNA for use as the sequencing template. Produced via immunoSEQ multiplex PCR; TCRdb's table is partial and in-frame only. The data contain about 210,000 clones, 64% of them singletons. A word on this clone: Its antigen is still unknown.

The specimen comprised CD4+ T cells sorted from blood, sampled at week 4, from a patient treated with tofacitinib. The rearrangement joins TRBV29-1 to TRBJ2-7; 9 nucleotides agree with TRBD1. The receptor comes from a human donor with alopecia areata. CDR3 coding DNA: TGCAGCGTAGGACAGGGGATGGAGCAGTACTTC. Translation gives CSVGQGMEQYF.